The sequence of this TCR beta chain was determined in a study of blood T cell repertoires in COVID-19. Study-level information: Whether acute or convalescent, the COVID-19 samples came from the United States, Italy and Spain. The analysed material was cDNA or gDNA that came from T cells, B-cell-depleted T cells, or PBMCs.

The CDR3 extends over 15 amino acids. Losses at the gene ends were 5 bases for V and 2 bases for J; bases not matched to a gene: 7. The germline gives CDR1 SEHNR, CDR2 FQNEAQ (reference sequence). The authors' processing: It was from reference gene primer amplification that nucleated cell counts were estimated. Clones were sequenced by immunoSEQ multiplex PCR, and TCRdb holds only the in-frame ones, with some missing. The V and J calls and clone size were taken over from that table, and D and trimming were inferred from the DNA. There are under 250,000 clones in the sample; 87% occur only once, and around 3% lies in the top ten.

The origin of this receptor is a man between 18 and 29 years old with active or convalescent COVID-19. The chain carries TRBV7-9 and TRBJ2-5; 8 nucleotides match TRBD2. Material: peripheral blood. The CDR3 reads CASSTTTSAQETQYF. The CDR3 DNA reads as TGTGCCAGCAGCACAACGACTAGCGCACAAGAGACCCAGTACTTC.